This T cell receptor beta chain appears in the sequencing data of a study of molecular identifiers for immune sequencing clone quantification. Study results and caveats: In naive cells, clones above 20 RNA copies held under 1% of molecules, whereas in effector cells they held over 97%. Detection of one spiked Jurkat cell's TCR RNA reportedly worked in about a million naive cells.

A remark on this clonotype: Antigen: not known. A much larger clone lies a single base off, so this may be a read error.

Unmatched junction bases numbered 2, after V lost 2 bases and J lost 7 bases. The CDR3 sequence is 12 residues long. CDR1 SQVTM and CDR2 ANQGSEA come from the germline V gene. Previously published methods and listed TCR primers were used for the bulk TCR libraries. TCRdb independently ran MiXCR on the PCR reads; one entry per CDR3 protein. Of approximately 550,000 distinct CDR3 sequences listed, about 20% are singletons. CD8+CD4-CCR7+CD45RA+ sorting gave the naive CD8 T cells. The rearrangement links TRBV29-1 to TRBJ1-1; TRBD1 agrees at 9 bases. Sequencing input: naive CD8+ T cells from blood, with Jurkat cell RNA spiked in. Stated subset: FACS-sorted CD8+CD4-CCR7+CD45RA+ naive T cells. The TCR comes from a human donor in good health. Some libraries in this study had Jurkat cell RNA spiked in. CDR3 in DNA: TGCAGCGTTGAAACAGGGGGCATTGAAGCTTTCTTT. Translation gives CSVETGGIEAFF.